This TCR beta chain came from a study of blood T cell repertoires in COVID-19. Study background: Acute and convalescent COVID-19 specimens originated in the United States, Italy and Spain. PBMCs, B-cell-depleted T cells, or T cells were the source of the cDNA or gDNA that made up the material.

The CDR3 contains 13 residues. V was pared by 7 bases and J by 3 bases, with 13 bases between. Germline V gene lookup returns CDR1 MDHEN and CDR2 SYDVKM. Here immunoSEQ multiplex PCR was the method, and the copy in TCRdb shows in-frame clones only, minus some. Among 100,000 or so clones listed, about 86% were seen once. The receptor was isolated from an elderly man with acute or convalescent COVID-19. The chain combines TRBV28 with TRBJ2-7; the D gene is possibly TRBD2 (5 bases). Material for sequencing was peripheral blood. CDR3 in amino acids: CASTLPGDYEQYF. The CDR3 region has the DNA TGTGCCAGCACCCTTCCCGGGGACTACGAGCAGTACTTC.